A selection of T cell receptor beta chains follows, all from one sample in a study of T-cell memory formation after mild COVID-19. One entry per CDR3 protein, called by TCRdb with MiXCR from the 5' RACE reads. The data contain approximately 450,000 distinct CDR3 sequences, about 18% of them singletons. The specimen was PBMCs or a T cell subset sorted from them (not recorded which). These receptors all stem from an adult woman who had mild COVID-19 (a few samples of this study predate the infection). Cell type and time point are not known. The conserved cysteine and the conserved F or W are not part of the CDR3 here. Fields, in order: J gene, V gene, CDR3 protein.

j_gene: TRBJ2-3; v_gene: TRBV18; CDR3aa: ASSPPGKRGSTDTQY
j_gene: TRBJ2-7; v_gene: TRBV7-2; CDR3aa: ASSQLAGGPRYEQY
j_gene: TRBJ2-5; v_gene: TRBV7-9; CDR3aa: AIPGLGPTRVQETQY
j_gene: TRBJ2-2; v_gene: TRBV5-1; CDR3aa: ASSLFGGANTGELF
j_gene: TRBJ2-1; v_gene: TRBV7-3; CDR3aa: ASSLTGRTIDEQF
j_gene: TRBJ2-7; v_gene: TRBV7-9; CDR3aa: ASSLAGAPY
j_gene: TRBJ2-2; v_gene: TRBV12-3/TRBV12-4; CDR3aa: ASSFHTAGELF
j_gene: TRBJ2-7; v_gene: TRBV30; CDR3aa: AWSTTGTGILEQY
j_gene: TRBJ1-5; v_gene: TRBV12-3/TRBV12-4; CDR3aa: ASRSGQNQPQH
j_gene: TRBJ2-1; v_gene: TRBV19; CDR3aa: ASSIVGLAEFNEQF
j_gene: TRBJ1-1; v_gene: TRBV7-2; CDR3aa: ASRRTGGLNTEAF
j_gene: TRBJ1-1; v_gene: TRBV7-2; CDR3aa: ASRPSVNTEAF
j_gene: TRBJ2-5; v_gene: TRBV4-1; CDR3aa: ASSQGDSPYQETQY
j_gene: TRBJ1-5; v_gene: TRBV5-1; CDR3aa: ASSSTGLGNQPQH
j_gene: TRBJ2-3; v_gene: TRBV20-1; CDR3aa: SARRGGDTQY
j_gene: TRBJ2-7; v_gene: TRBV5-1; CDR3aa: ASSLDPGQAAYEQY
j_gene: TRBJ2-5; v_gene: TRBV12-3/TRBV12-4; CDR3aa: ASALRGQETQY
j_gene: TRBJ2-7; v_gene: TRBV20-1; CDR3aa: SARVPSREGADEQY
j_gene: TRBJ2-1; v_gene: TRBV6-4; CDR3aa: ASSVRVGNEQF
j_gene: TRBJ2-7; v_gene: TRBV12-3/TRBV12-4; CDR3aa: ASGPGTSLEQY
j_gene: TRBJ2-7; v_gene: TRBV4-3; CDR3aa: ASSQDRSLPRVAEQY
j_gene: TRBJ2-7; v_gene: TRBV6-2/TRBV6-3; CDR3aa: ASSYLPGLTSYEQY
j_gene: TRBJ1-1; v_gene: TRBV5-1; CDR3aa: ASSLIGAPNTEAF